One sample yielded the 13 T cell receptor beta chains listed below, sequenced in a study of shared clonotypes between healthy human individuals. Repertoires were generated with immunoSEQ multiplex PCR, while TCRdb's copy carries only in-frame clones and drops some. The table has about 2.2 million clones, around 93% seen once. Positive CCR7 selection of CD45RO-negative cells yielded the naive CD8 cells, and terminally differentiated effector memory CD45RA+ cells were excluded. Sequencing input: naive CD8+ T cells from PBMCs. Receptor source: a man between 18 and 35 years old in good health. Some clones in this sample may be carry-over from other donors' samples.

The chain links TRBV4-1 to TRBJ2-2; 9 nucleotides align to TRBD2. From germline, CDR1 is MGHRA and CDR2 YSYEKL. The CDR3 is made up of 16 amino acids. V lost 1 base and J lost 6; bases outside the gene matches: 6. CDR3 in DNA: TGCGCCAGCAGCCAAGTACGGCGGGAGGGGTCCGGGGAGCTGTTTTTT. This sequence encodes CASSQVRREGSGELFF.

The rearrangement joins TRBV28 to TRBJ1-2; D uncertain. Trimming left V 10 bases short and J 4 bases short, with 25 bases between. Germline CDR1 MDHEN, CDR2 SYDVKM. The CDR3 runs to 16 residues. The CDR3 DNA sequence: TGTGCCACCACGGCGCTTAGAACCTTCGAAGGCTATGGCTACACCTTC. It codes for CATTALRTFEGYGYTF.

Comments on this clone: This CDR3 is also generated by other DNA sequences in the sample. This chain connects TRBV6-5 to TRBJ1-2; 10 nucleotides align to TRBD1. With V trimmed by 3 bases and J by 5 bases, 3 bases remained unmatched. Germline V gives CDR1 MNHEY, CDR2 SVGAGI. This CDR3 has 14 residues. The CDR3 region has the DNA TGTGCCAGCAGTTATTCGGACAGGGGGTATGGCTACACCTTC. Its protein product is CASSYSDRGYGYTF.

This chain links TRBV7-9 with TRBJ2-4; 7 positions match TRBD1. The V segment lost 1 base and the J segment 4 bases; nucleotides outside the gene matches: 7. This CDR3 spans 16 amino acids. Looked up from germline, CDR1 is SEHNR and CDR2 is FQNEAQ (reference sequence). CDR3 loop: CASSLGTGQKKNIQYF. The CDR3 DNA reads TGTGCCAGCAGCTTAGGGACGGGACAGAAAAAAAACATTCAGTACTTC.

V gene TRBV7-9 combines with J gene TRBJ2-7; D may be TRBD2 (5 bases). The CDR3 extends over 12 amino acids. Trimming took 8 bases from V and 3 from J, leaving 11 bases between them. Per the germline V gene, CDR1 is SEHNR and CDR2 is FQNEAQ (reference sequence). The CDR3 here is CASEASSYEQYF. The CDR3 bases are TGTGCCAGCGAAGCTAGCAGCTACGAGCAGTACTTC. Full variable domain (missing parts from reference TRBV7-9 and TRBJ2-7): DTGVSQNPRHKITKRGQNVTFRCDPISEHNRLYWYRQTLGQGPEFLTYFQNEAQLEKSRLLSDRFSAERPKGSFSTLEIQRTEQGDSAMYLCASEASSYEQYFGPGTRLTVT.

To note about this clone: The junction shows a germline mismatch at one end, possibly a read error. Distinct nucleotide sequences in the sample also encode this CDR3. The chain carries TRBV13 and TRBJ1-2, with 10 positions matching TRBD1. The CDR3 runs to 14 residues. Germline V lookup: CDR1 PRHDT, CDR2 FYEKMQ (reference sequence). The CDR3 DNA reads TGTGCCAGCAGTTTAGGGACAGGGGACCCCGGCTACACCTTC. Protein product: CASSLGTGDPGYTF.

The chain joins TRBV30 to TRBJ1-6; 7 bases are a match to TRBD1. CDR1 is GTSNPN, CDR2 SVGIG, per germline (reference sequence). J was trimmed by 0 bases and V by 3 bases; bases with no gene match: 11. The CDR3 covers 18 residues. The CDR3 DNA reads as TGTGCCTGGAGGATTCCGGGACAGAAAAGCTCCTATAATTCACCCCTCCACTTT. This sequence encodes CAWRIPGQKSSYNSPLHF.

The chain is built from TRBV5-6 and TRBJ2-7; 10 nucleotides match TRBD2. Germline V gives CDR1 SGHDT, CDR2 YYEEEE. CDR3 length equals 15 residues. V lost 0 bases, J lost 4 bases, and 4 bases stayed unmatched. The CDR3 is CASSLGGLAKYEQYF. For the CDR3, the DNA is TGTGCCAGCAGCTTGGGGGGACTAGCGAAATACGAGCAGTACTTC.

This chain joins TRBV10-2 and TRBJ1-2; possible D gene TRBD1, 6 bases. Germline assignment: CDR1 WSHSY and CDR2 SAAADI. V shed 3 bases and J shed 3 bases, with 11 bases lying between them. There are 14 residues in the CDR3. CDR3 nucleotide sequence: TGCGCCAGCAGTGATTCGGGGGCGGACTATGGCTACACCTTC. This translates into CASSDSGADYGYTF.

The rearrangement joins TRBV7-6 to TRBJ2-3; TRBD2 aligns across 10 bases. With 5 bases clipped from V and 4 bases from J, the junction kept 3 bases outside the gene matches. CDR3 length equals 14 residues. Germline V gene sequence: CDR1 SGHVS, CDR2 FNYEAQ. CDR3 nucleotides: TGTGCCAGCAGCCTGAGCGGGAGGGCAGATACGCAGTATTTT. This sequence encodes CASSLSGRADTQYF.

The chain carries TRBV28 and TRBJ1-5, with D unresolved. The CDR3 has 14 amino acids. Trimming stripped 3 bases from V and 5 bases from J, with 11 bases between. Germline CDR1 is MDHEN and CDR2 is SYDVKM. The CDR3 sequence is CASSFIGKHQPQHF. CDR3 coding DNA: TGTGCCAGCAGTTTTATTGGCAAGCATCAGCCCCAGCATTTT.

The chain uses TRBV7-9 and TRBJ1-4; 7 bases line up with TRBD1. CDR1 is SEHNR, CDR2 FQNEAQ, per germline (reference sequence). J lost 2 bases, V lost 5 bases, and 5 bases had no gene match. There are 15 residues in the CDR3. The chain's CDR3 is CASSNPQGTNEKLFF. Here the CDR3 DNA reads TGTGCCAGCAGCAACCCACAGGGGACTAATGAAAAACTGTTTTTT.

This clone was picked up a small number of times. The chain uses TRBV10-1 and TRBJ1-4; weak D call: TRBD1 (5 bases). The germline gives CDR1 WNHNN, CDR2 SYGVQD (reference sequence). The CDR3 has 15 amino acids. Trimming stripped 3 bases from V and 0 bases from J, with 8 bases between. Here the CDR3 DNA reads TGCGCCAGCAGTGAAGGACACTCAACTAATGAAAAACTGTTTTTT. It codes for CASSEGHSTNEKLFF.